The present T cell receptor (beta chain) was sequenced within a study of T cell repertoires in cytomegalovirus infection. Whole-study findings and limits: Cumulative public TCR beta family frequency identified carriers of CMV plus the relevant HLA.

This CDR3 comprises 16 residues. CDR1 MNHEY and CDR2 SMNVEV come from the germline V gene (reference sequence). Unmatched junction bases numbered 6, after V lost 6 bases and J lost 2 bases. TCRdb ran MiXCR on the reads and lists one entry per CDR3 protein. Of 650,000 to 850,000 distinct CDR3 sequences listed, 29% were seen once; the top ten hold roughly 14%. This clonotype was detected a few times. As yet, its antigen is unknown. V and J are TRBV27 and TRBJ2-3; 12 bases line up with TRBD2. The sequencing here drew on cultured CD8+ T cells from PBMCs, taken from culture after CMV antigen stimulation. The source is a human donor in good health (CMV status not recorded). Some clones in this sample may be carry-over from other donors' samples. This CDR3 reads CASRPLAGGITDTQYF. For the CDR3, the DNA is TGTGCCAGCAGGCCGCTAGCGGGGGGGATCACAGATACGCAGTATTTT.